The TCR beta chain under discussion was sequenced for a study of blood T cell repertoires in COVID-19 (dated by TCRdb to 2018 to 2021). With regard to the full study: Samples covering the acute and convalescent phases of COVID-19 were provided by collaborators in the United States, Italy and Spain. Sample metadata almost always included a de-identified subject ID, COVID-19 status, age in years and sex. The repertoires were released in a freely available public database intended as a resource for research on the immune response to SARS-CoV-2. Subjects who had been exposed to COVID-19, were actively infected with it, or had recovered from it provided the deeply sampled blood TCRbeta repertoires that made up the dataset. The material from the prospective study consisted of cDNA or gDNA derived from T cells, B-cell-depleted T cells, or PBMCs. HLA class I and class II types, where available, came from metadata supplied by the sample provider rather than from assay-based typing. Samples came from the ongoing ImmuneRACE study (first 160 participants) plus 1,254 subjects from 6 global collaborators.

The immunoSEQ Assay, a bias-controlled multiplex PCR, was used to amplify TCRbeta CDR3 regions from genomic DNA. Turning to the authors' computational methods: Within the assay, amplification of reference gene primers was used to estimate how many nucleated cells each sample contained. To quantify the absolute abundance of each unique TCRbeta CDR3 rearrangement, sequence reads were collapsed and filtered. Productive Simpson clonality was computed per sample as the square root of Simpson's diversity index over productive rearrangements. TCRdb stores this immuneACCESS table with in-frame sequences only. Part of the clones is absent; in the studies checked, under half of the shortfall reflects unresolved V genes, and no reason is known for the rest. That table is the source of V, J and clone size, and D and trimming were worked out from the DNA. The sample records around 300,000 clones, approximately 86% of which are singletons. The top ten hold less than 3% of the sample.

Beyond this particular receptor, the publication reports: Clinical and demographic metadata were provided uncurated, with the amount varying by source and participant.

Enrolling through a virtual design, the prospective study's participants ranged in age from roughly 18 to 95 years and lived across roughly 23 United States geographic areas. Cohort assignment in the prospective study relied on participant-reported clinical history from a screening survey and a study questionnaire. For ImmuneRACE Cohort 3, a participant was defined as recovered based on two consecutive negative NP/OP PCR tests, clearance by a healthcare professional, or resolution of symptoms. In the prospective study, mobile phlebotomists collected whole blood, serum and a nasopharyngeal or oropharyngeal swab from each participant. Over a roughly two-month period, participants in the prospective study had the option of providing additional blood draws and questionnaires. Prospective study blood samples were shipped either frozen or at room temperature before DNA extraction. Only one count was recorded for this clone. The antigen it recognizes is unknown. No quality values exist for individual bases; no much larger clone is one base distant.

The cysteine opens and the phenylalanine closes a CDR3 of 12 amino acids. Just CDR3 DNA is preserved here, 36 bases in frame from base 1. According to the germline V gene, CDR1 reads SGHRS and CDR2 reads YFSETQ. V loses 4 bases, J loses 7 bases, and the germline ends lie 11 bases apart. The chain uses TRBV5-1 and TRBJ1-2; D gene: possibly TRBD1, on 5 matching bases. The clonotype comes from a woman aged 18 to 35 who had recovered from COVID-19. Material for sequencing was PBMCs or T cells enriched from blood (not recorded which). The CDR3 protein is CASSVRGGGYTF. The nucleotides read TGCGCCAGCAGCGTGAGGGGAGGTGGCTACACCTTC.